The 23 T cell receptor beta chains reported below all come from one sample, sequenced in a study of identical twins (dated by TCRdb to 2016 to 2017). Library generation was performed with 5' RACE. The instrument given in TCRdb is Illumina HiSeq 2000. TCRdb trimmed the raw reads at Q25, called clones with MiXCR and kept productive beta chains. One record per CDR3 amino acid sequence lists the most common genes and DNA. This sample comprises 500,000 to 700,000 distinct CDR3 sequences, about 7.1% of them detected only once. The ten largest account for about 1.5% of the sample. The same specimen was also included in a second study, on yellow fever vaccine responses in identical twins.

The sample taken for sequencing was PBMCs. The source is a woman between 18 and 29 years old in good health.

The gene calls are TRBV28 and TRBJ1-1; no clear D gene. Germline V gives CDR1 MDHEN, CDR2 SYDVKM. Deletions cut 1 base from V and 12 bases from J, with 6 bases between. The CDR3 has 10 residues. CDR3 nucleotides: TGTGCCAGCAGTTTATTGTTAACTTTCTTT. Translating gives CASSLLLTFF.

In the case of this clonotype: The conserved phenylalanine or tryptophan normally closing the CDR3 is absent here, so this likely arose from a read error. The rearrangement links TRBV5-1 to TRBJ2-5, with 8 bases fitting TRBD1. The CDR3 loop spans 16 amino acids. V was clipped by 2 bases and J by 0 bases; unmatched bases: 6. Per germline, CDR1 SGHRS and CDR2 YFSETQ. In nucleotides, the CDR3 is TGCGCCAGCAGCTTCTGGACAGGGACGTACCAAGAGACCCAGTACTCC. Encoded protein: CASSFWTGTYQETQYS.

The chain couples TRBV12-3 or TRBV12-4 to TRBJ2-2; D possibly uses TRBD1 or TRBD2 (7 bases each). With 3 bases removed from V and 6 bases from J, the gap between germline ends came to 11 bases. The CDR3 extends over 14 amino acids. The CDR3 DNA reads as TGTGCCAGCAGTTTGACAGGGAGGGCCGGGGAGCTGTTTTTT. This codes for CASSLTGRAGELFF.

This clonotype was counted ten times or more. The chain employs TRBV6-2 or TRBV6-3 and TRBJ2-5; D is perhaps TRBD2 (6 bases). Germline V gene data show CDR1 as MNHEY and CDR2 as SVGEGT. The germline V and J ends were trimmed by 5 bases and 2 bases, with 12 bases remaining between them. The CDR3 has 14 residues. The CDR3 sequence is CASSGTEPQETQYF. The CDR3 coding sequence is TGTGCCAGCAGTGGGACTGAACCGCAAGAGACCCAGTACTTC.

In its sample, this clonotype was seen a few times. The genes are TRBV4-1 and TRBJ1-2; no clear D. Germline values: CDR1 MGHRA, CDR2 YSYEKL. The CDR3 sequence is 15 residues long. Trimming left V 0 bases short and J 4 bases short, with 12 bases between. The DNA for the CDR3 is TGCGCCAGCAGCCAAGATGTAAGAGTTCTCTATGGCTACACCTTC. It codes for CASSQDVRVLYGYTF.

This clonotype appeared a few times. J is TRBJ2-1 and V is TRBV6-2 or TRBV6-3, with 10 bases identical to TRBD1. Germline V lookup: CDR1 MNHEY, CDR2 SVGEGT. The junction had 5 bases not matched to a gene; V was cut back by 2 bases and J by 7 bases. The CDR3 spans 15 residues. CDR3 amino acids: CASSYGDRGQNEQFF. CDR3 nucleotides: TGTGCCAGCAGTTACGGGGACAGGGGACAGAATGAGCAGTTCTTC.

V usage is TRBV5-1 and J usage is TRBJ2-7; TRBD2 matches at 9 bases. The CDR3 sequence is 15 residues long. V lost 0 bases, J lost 5 bases, and 6 bases stayed unmatched. Germline V gene sequence: CDR1 SGHRS, CDR2 YFSETQ. CDR3 residues: CASSLGSGSWNEQYF. The CDR3 coding sequence is TGCGCCAGCAGCTTGGGTAGCGGGAGTTGGAACGAGCAGTACTTC.

A few counts support this clonotype. The J gene is TRBJ2-5, the V gene TRBV24-1; no firm D call. Germline CDR1 reads KGHDR; CDR2 reads SFDVKD. This CDR3 is built from 12 residues. Trimming removed 4 bases from V and 5 bases from J, with 7 bases in between. CDR3 DNA sequence: TGTGCCACCAGTGACCCCGGGGAGACCCAGTACTTC. It yields the protein CATSDPGETQYF.

This clonotype was seen at least ten times. V gene TRBV7-9 combines with J gene TRBJ2-1; D is uncertain. Trimming shortened V by 5 bases and J by 9 bases, and 11 bases separated the two germline ends. CDR1 and CDR2 from the germline V gene are SEHNR and FQNEAQ (reference sequence). This CDR3 spans 12 amino acids. Here the CDR3 reads CASSVSQGEQFF. Written as DNA, the CDR3 is TGTGCCAGCAGCGTATCTCAAGGTGAGCAGTTCTTC.

The chain combines TRBV29-1 with TRBJ1-3, with a weak D call TRBD1 (5 bases). Germline V gene sequence: CDR1 SQVTM, CDR2 ANQGSEA. This CDR3 spans 13 amino acids. V was pared by 5 bases and J by 1 base, with 9 bases between. CDR3 in DNA: TGCAGCGTTCAGGGAGTTTCTGGAAACACCATATATTTT. This gives the protein CSVQGVSGNTIYF. Using reference TRBV29-1 and TRBJ1-3 for the parts outside the CDR3, the full variable domain is SAVISQKPSRDICQRGTSLTIQCQVDSQVTMMFWYRQQPGQSLTLIATANQGSEATYESGFVIDKFPISRPNLTFSTLTVSNMSPEDSSIYLCSVQGVSGNTIYFGEGSWLTVV.

The CDR3 bases are TGTGCCAGCAGTTTCCCCCTCCTTCGGGAGCAGCAGTTCTTC. Its protein is CASSFPLLREQQFF. The chain carries TRBV28 and TRBJ2-1, with a possible D match to TRBD2 (6 bases). CDR1 and CDR2 (germline): MDHEN, SYDVKM. V shed 3 bases and J shed 11 bases, with 17 bases lying between them. The CDR3 extends over 14 amino acids.

This clonotype appeared a few times. J is TRBJ2-1 and V is TRBV20-1; 7 bases fit TRBD1. Trimming removed 6 bases from V and 0 bases from J; junction bases left unmatched: 5. CDR1 and CDR2 (germline): DFQATT, SNEGSKA (reference sequence). The CDR3 loop spans 14 amino acids. The DNA for the CDR3 is TGCAGTGCACAGGACAGGAGCTCCTACAATGAGCAGTTCTTC. It translates to CSAQDRSSYNEQFF.

The J gene is TRBJ2-3, the V gene TRBV12-3 or TRBV12-4; 7 bases are shared with TRBD2. The V and J ends lost 11 bases and 2 bases, in that order; junction bases with no gene match: 22. There are 18 residues in the CDR3. The CDR3 coding sequence is TGTGCCTTCAGTTCCCCAAAGGGGCGGGGGAAAAACACAGATACGCAGTATTTT. Residues: CAFSSPKGRGKNTDTQYF.

The sample holds many counts of this clonotype. The chain carries TRBV7-9 and TRBJ2-7; 11 bases agree with TRBD2. This CDR3 region has 16 residues. Germline values: CDR1 SEHNR, CDR2 FQNEAQ (reference sequence). With 5 bases clipped from V and 4 bases from J, the junction kept 10 bases outside the gene matches. CDR3 amino acids: CASSPHTSGSGYEQYF. The CDR3 nucleotides read TGTGCCAGCAGCCCCCACACTAGCGGGAGCGGGTACGAGCAGTACTTC. The entire variable domain, with the rest obtained from reference TRBV7-9 and TRBJ2-7, is as follows: DTGVSQNPRHKITKRGQNVTFRCDPISEHNRLYWYRQTLGQGPEFLTYFQNEAQLEKSRLLSDRFSAERPKGSFSTLEIQRTEQGDSAMYLCASSPHTSGSGYEQYFGPGTRLTVT.

This clonotype occurred a few times. The chain joins TRBV27 to TRBJ1-1, with 10 bases matching TRBD1. CDR1 and CDR2 from the germline V gene are MNHEY and SMNVEV (reference sequence). This CDR3 region has 15 residues. Losses at the gene ends were 4 bases for V and 2 bases for J; bases not matched to a gene: 4. CDR3 sequence reads: CASSWGTGANTEAFF. Written as DNA, the CDR3 is TGTGCCAGCAGTTGGGGGACAGGGGCCAACACTGAAGCTTTCTTT.

This clonotype appeared a few times. The rearrangement uses TRBV7-3 and TRBJ1-1; D is uncertain. V shed 2 bases and J shed 2 bases, with 9 bases lying between them. The CDR3 consists of 14 residues. Germline V gene sequence: CDR1 SGHTA, CDR2 FQGTGA. CDR3 amino acids: CASSLGVENTEAFF. CDR3 bases: TGTGCCAGCAGCTTAGGTGTGGAAAACACTGAAGCTTTCTTT.

This chain connects TRBV20-1 to TRBJ1-6; D not resolved. Per the germline V gene, CDR1 is DFQATT and CDR2 is SNEGSKA (reference sequence). This CDR3 is built from 16 residues. The V gene lost 0 bases and the J gene lost 3 bases, with 12 bases spanning the gap. This chain's CDR3 is CSARDPPGNYNSPLHF. CDR3 coding DNA: TGCAGTGCTAGAGATCCCCCGGGGAACTATAATTCACCCCTCCACTTT.

This clonotype has at least ten counts. The chain has TRBV5-1 and TRBJ1-1; tentatively, D is TRBD1 (6 bases). CDR1 is SGHRS, CDR2 YFSETQ, per germline. The length of the CDR3 is 15 residues. V lost 6 bases to trimming and J lost 2 bases, with 17 bases between them. The CDR3 sequence: CASTIQTGPNTEAFF. In DNA form, the CDR3 reads TGCGCCAGCACCATACAGACAGGACCAAACACTGAAGCTTTCTTT.

A few counts support this clonotype. V gene TRBV6-7 combines with J gene TRBJ2-1; D is possibly TRBD2 (6 bases). TRBV6-7 is known as an ORF, though its function is uncertain. V was shortened by 2 bases and J by 7 bases, with 18 bases between the two germline ends. The CDR3 has 16 amino acids. CDR3 bases: TGTGCCAGCAGTTACACCGGGACTCCTAGAGATAATGAGCAGTTCTTC. It encodes CASSYTGTPRDNEQFF.

In this sample, this clonotype turned up a few times. V gene TRBV27 combines with J gene TRBJ2-7; no definite D call. V dropped 5 bases and J dropped 2 bases, with 19 bases sitting between them. The CDR3 is 16 amino acids. Germline values: CDR1 MNHEY, CDR2 SMNVEV (reference sequence). CDR3 in DNA: TGTGCCAGCAGTCTCGAAACGGGCCTAAGCGCCTACGAGCAGTACTTC. Translated: CASSLETGLSAYEQYF.

This clonotype was seen more than once but under ten times. V usage is TRBV7-6 and J usage is TRBJ1-3; possibly TRBD1 for D (6 bases). The V and J ends lost 1 base and 0 bases respectively, with 16 bases between them. Germline loops: CDR1 SGHVS, CDR2 FNYEAQ. The CDR3 loop spans 18 amino acids. The CDR3 protein is CASSLETGPRDSGNTIYF. In nucleotides, the CDR3 is TGTGCCAGCAGCTTAGAAACAGGGCCTAGGGACTCTGGAAACACCATATATTTT.

In this sample, this clonotype turned up a few times. This chain links TRBV20-1 with TRBJ1-5; a weak D match, TRBD1 (5 bases). The CDR3 spans 14 residues. The germline V gene encodes CDR1 DFQATT and CDR2 SNEGSKA (reference sequence). The ends were cut back, 6 bases at V and 0 bases at J, with 12 bases in the middle. DNA of the CDR3: TGCAGTGCAGCAGGGATACATAGCAATCAGCCCCAGCATTTT. Translation gives CSAAGIHSNQPQHF.

The chain combines TRBV20-1 with TRBJ1-4; a weak D match, TRBD1 (5 bases). V lost 6 bases and J 0 bases, leaving 11 bases between the germline ends. Germline CDR1 and CDR2: DFQATT and SNEGSKA (reference sequence). This CDR3 is built from 14 residues. For the CDR3, the DNA is TGCAGTGCAGGGGACGGCGCAACTAATGAAAAACTGTTTTTT. Residues: CSAGDGATNEKLFF.